The T cell receptor beta chain under discussion was sequenced for a study of CD8+CD57+ T cells in acquired aplastic anemia. Details on this clonotype: At one of its ends the junction is not consistent with the germline gene, which may arise from a read error.

Genomic DNA templated the TCR beta VDJ and CDR3 profiling. TCRdb processed the reads anew with MiXCR; each CDR3 protein has one entry. The repertoire includes around 150,000 distinct CDR3 sequences, around 40% of them detected once, and approximately 1.1% sits in the top ten. This TCR was sampled from a human donor in good health. The sample was sorted CD4+, CD8+, or CD8+CD57+ T cells (not recorded which) from PBMCs.

For the CDR3, the DNA is TGCGCCAGCTGTCCGGGACTCCGCACAGATACGCAGTATTTT. It translates to CASCPGLRTDTQYF. This chain joins TRBV7-3 and TRBJ2-3, with a tentative D call TRBD2 (6 bases). Germline CDR1 SGHTA, CDR2 FQGTGA. This CDR3 is 14 amino acids long.